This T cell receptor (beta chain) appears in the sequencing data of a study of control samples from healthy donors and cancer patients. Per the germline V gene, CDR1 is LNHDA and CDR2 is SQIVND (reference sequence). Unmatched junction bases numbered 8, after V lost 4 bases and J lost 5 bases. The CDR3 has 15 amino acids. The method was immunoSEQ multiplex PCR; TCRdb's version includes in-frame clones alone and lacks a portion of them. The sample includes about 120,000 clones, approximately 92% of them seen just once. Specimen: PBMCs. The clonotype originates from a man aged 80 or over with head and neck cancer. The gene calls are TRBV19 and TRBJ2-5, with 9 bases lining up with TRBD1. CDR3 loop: CASSRGTGQTETQYF. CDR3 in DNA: TGTGCCAGTAGTAGGGGGACAGGGCAGACGGAGACCCAGTACTTC.